These 14 T cell receptor beta chains originate from one sample sequenced in a study of human T cells and chemical hapten exposure. Documented time point: pre-sensitization, week 0. Treatment reported: therapeutic diphenylcyclopropenone sensitization with weekly scalp DPC. TCRdb reanalysed the RACE reads using MiXCR and keeps one entry per CDR3 protein. This sample has 300,000 to 450,000 distinct CDR3 sequences, with approximately 5.1% found just once. The material was whole blood, obtained in connection with sensitization to the hapten diphenylcyclopropenone (DPC). These receptor sequences come from a woman aged 45 to 65 with alopecia areata. Some clones in this sample may be carry-over from other donors' samples.

This clonotype showed up just a few times. This chain connects TRBV7-8 to TRBJ2-5; TRBD2 agrees at 7 bases. CDR1 and CDR2 from the germline V gene are SGHVS and FQNEAQ. J gave up 2 bases and V 5 bases, and 11 bases lay outside the gene matches. The CDR3 is 16 residues long. The CDR3 spells CASSPPPASGQETQYF. CDR3 DNA sequence: TGTGCCAGCAGCCCACCCCCAGCTAGCGGACAAGAGACCCAGTACTTC. Full variable domain (rest looked up from reference TRBV7-8 and TRBJ2-5): GAGVSQSPRYKVAKRGQDVALRCDPISGHVSLFWYQQALGQGPEFLTYFQNEAQLDKSGLPSDRFFAERPEGSVSTLKIQRTQQEDSAVYLCASSPPPASGQETQYFGPGTRLLVL.

This clonotype was seen at least ten times. The rearrangement links TRBV7-9 to TRBJ1-1; D unclear. Germline values: CDR1 SEHNR, CDR2 FQNEAQ (reference sequence). The CDR3 covers 14 residues. Trimming stripped 5 bases from V and 9 bases from J, with 19 bases between. The CDR3 sequence is CASSPGEGFMQAFF. The CDR3 bases are TGTGCCAGCAGCCCCGGCGAGGGCTTCATGCAAGCTTTCTTT. The entire variable domain, with the rest obtained from reference TRBV7-9 and TRBJ1-1, is as follows: DTGVSQNPRHKITKRGQNVTFRCDPISEHNRLYWYRQTLGQGPEFLTYFQNEAQLEKSRLLSDRFSAERPKGSFSTLEIQRTEQGDSAMYLCASSPGEGFMQAFFGQGTRLTVV.

This clonotype has more than one count but fewer than ten. This CDR3 is CASSLEGGVLGGELFF. CDR3 bases: TGTGCCAGCAGCTTAGAAGGCGGGGTCCTGGGCGGGGAGCTGTTTTTT. The genes are TRBV7-2 and TRBJ2-2, with D perhaps TRBD2 (6 bases). Germline values: CDR1 SGHTA, CDR2 FQGNSA. CDR3 length equals 16 residues. Trimming took 1 base from V and 7 from J, leaving 16 bases between them.

This clonotype was counted ten times or more. The gene calls are TRBV6-5 and TRBJ2-3; D is possibly TRBD1 (6 bases). The CDR3 covers 13 residues. Trimming cost V 7 bases and J 1 base, with 9 bases left between them. Germline CDR1 and CDR2: MNHEY and SVGAGI. The CDR3 protein is CASKRQGTDTQYF. Here the CDR3 DNA reads TGTGCCAGCAAAAGACAGGGCACAGATACGCAGTATTTT.

The gene calls are TRBV30 and TRBJ1-1; 9 bases fit TRBD1. CDR1 is GTSNPN and CDR2 is SVGIG in the germline V gene (reference sequence). The CDR3 is 14 amino acids. Germline trimming cut 0 bases from V and 5 bases from J; bases unmatched to any gene: 4. The CDR3 sequence: CAWSVQGARTEAFF. The CDR3 nucleotides read TGTGCCTGGAGTGTACAGGGGGCCCGAACTGAAGCTTTCTTT. Looking up the rest from reference TRBV30 and TRBJ1-1 gives the full variable domain: SQTIHQWPATLVQPVGSPLSLECTVEGTSNPNLYWYRQAAGRGLQLLFYSVGIGQISSEVPQNLSASRPQDRQFILSSKKLLLSDSGFYLCAWSVQGARTEAFFGQGTRLTVV.

V gene TRBV6-2 or TRBV6-3 combines with J gene TRBJ1-5; D unresolved. The germline gives CDR1 MNHEY, CDR2 SVGEGT. The CDR3 covers 18 residues. V lost 5 bases and J lost 3, with 23 bases in between. CDR3 sequence reads: CASSTRSVGRLFNQPQHF. The CDR3 bases are TGTGCCAGCAGTACGCGGTCCGTCGGGAGGCTTTTCAATCAGCCCCAGCATTTT.

This clonotype was detected many times. The chain combines TRBV4-1 with TRBJ2-1; no clear D. The germline V gene encodes CDR1 MGHRA and CDR2 YSYEKL. The V end lost 0 bases, the J end lost 12 bases, and 12 bases lay between the germline ends. CDR3 length equals 13 residues. CDR3 nucleotide sequence: TGCGCCAGCAGCCAAGATGGGCCCCGTGGGCAGTTCTTC. Translating gives CASSQDGPRGQFF.

J is TRBJ2-3 and V is TRBV29-1; 7 bases are a match to TRBD2. The germline CDR1 and CDR2 sequences are SQVTM and ANQGSEA. J was trimmed by 2 bases and V by 2 bases; bases with no gene match: 4. This CDR3 spans 14 amino acids. CDR3 region: CSVELSGYTDTQYF. As DNA, the CDR3 is TGCAGCGTTGAACTTAGCGGGTACACAGATACGCAGTATTTT.

This chain uses TRBV5-1 with TRBJ2-2, with D perhaps TRBD1 (6 bases). This CDR3 has 16 amino acids. Germline V lookup: CDR1 SGHRS, CDR2 YFSETQ. Trimming pared 4 bases from V and 2 bases from J, leaving 15 bases between. CDR3 sequence (DNA): TGCGCCAGCAGCGCACTGACAGGAGCTAACACCGGGGAGCTGTTTTTT. Translation gives CASSALTGANTGELFF.

This clonotype has a handful of counts. V gene TRBV5-5 combines with J gene TRBJ1-2, with TRBD1 as a possible D gene (5 bases). Trimming removed 2 bases from V and 5 bases from J, with 10 bases in between. The V gene's germline CDR1 is SGHKS and CDR2 YYEKEE (reference sequence). This CDR3 has 13 amino acids. CDR3: CASSLQAIYGYTF. CDR3 in DNA: TGTGCCAGCAGCTTACAGGCCATTTATGGCTACACCTTC.

This clonotype occurred many times. J is TRBJ1-2 and V is TRBV28; 8 bases line up with TRBD1. With 5 bases clipped from V and 8 bases from J, the junction kept 4 bases outside the gene matches. The germline gives CDR1 MDHEN, CDR2 SYDVKM. The CDR3 spans 12 residues. This chain's CDR3 is CASSPGGRGYTF. The CDR3 DNA reads TGTGCCAGCAGTCCAGGGGGCAGAGGCTACACCTTC.

CDR3 region: CASSLGLTQFF. CDR3 nucleotide sequence: TGTGCCAGCAGCTTAGGGCTGACCCAGTTCTTC. The chain joins TRBV7-2 to TRBJ2-1; the D is unclear. This CDR3 spans 11 amino acids. The ends were cut back, 1 base at V and 13 bases at J, with 8 bases in the middle. Germline V gene sequence: CDR1 SGHTA, CDR2 FQGNSA.

This clonotype occurred many times. This chain links TRBV29-1 with TRBJ2-1; 12 nucleotides align to TRBD2. The germline gives CDR1 SQVTM, CDR2 ANQGSEA. There are 15 residues in the CDR3. The ends lost 5 bases at V and 8 bases at J; junction bases unmatched: 10. The CDR3 loop is CSVKRLAGGSDEQFF. The CDR3 nucleotides read TGCAGCGTTAAACGGCTAGCGGGAGGGTCCGATGAGCAGTTCTTC.

In this sample, this clonotype turned up many times. The V call is TRBV2, the J call TRBJ1-1; the D gene is possibly TRBD1 (6 bases). The germline V and J ends were trimmed by 8 bases and 4 bases, with 17 bases remaining between them. The CDR3 has 14 amino acids. Germline V gene sequence: CDR1 SNHLY, CDR2 FYNNEI. The CDR3 DNA is TGTGCCAGCCGGCGGGTCACAGGGTTCACTGAAGCTTTCTTT. It translates to CASRRVTGFTEAFF.